The subject of this entry is one T cell receptor (beta chain). Its antigen is not known. Each CDR3 protein is one row after TCRdb ran MiXCR on the RT-PCR reads. The sample carries approximately 500,000 distinct CDR3 sequences, around 13% recorded once. The source of the sample is a study of response to subunit inactivated influenza vaccine. Overall study findings and caveats: After each seasonal influenza vaccination, few new T cells are recruited, the authors suggested.

V dropped 6 bases and J dropped 0 bases, with 19 bases sitting between them. Germline V CDR1 and CDR2: MDHEN, SYDVKM. CDR3 length equals 17 residues. The sequence derives from a man aged 50 to 59 who received an inactivated influenza vaccine. The chain has TRBV28 and TRBJ2-3; TRBD1 might be the D (6 bases). Sequenced material: PBMCs from blood, taken 40 to 50 days after vaccination. CDR3 in DNA: TGTGCCAGCAGGGCGTTTTTGGGGGCCCCTAGCACAGATACGCAGTATTTT. Protein product: CASRAFLGAPSTDTQYF.